In its sample, the clone carrying this T cell receptor (beta chain) was seen once. The sample holds other DNA sequences that translate to the same CDR3. These data are taken from a study of CD8+ T cells in alopecia areata. RNA extraction and reverse transcription yielded cDNA as sequencing template. The data were produced by immunoSEQ multiplex PCR, yet TCRdb's version contains in-frame clones alone and is incomplete. The sample consists of about 300,000 clones, 58% of them appearing once. As for treatment: oral pan-JAK inhibitor, 5-10 mg twice daily. This CDR3 contains 12 residues. In germline, CDR1 is GTSNPN, CDR2 SVGIG (reference sequence). The V end lost 0 bases, the J end lost 2 bases, and 3 bases lay between the germline ends.

The chain uses TRBV30 and TRBJ2-3; D unresolved. This clonotype was sampled from a human donor with alopecia areata. Source: CD4+ T cells sorted from blood, taken at week 24, from a patient treated with tofacitinib. CDR3 sequence (DNA): TGTGCCTGGAGTGTTTCCACAGATACGCAGTATTTT. It codes for CAWSVSTDTQYF.